The 25 T cell receptor beta chains below were found in one sample sequenced in a study of vaccination effects on CD4 cells after COVID-19. Expansion with viral peptide pools was applied to antigen-specific CD4+ T cells by the ViraFEST assay prior to sequencing. Isolating CD4+ T cells followed 9 to 11 days of culture. People in the vaccine group had not been infected with SARS-CoV-2 before, and their nucleocapsid antibodies were negative. Repertoires were generated with immunoSEQ multiplex PCR, while TCRdb's copy carries only in-frame clones and drops some. The table has roughly 65,000 clones, less than 85% seen once; the top ten hold around 3%. The antigens for these receptors are not known. The input for sequencing was CD4+ T cells from PBMCs cultured with HCoV-NL63 spike peptides, taken before COVID-19 vaccination. The receptors were sampled from a human donor who received a COVID-19 vaccine.

This chain connects TRBV18 to TRBJ2-5; D is unclear. CDR1 is KGHSH, CDR2 LQKENI, per germline. The CDR3 extends over 14 amino acids. V was clipped by 4 bases and J by 2 bases, with 11 bases between them. CDR3 nucleotides: TGTGCCAGCTCACAGACGACCTCACAAGAGACCCAGTACTTC. Its translation: CASSQTTSQETQYF.

As DNA, the CDR3 is TGTGCCACCAGTGATTTTGGGGGGAAAGCTTTCTTT. This codes for CATSDFGGKAFF. V gene TRBV24-1 combines with J gene TRBJ1-1, with TRBD1 as a possible D gene (5 bases). The germline V gene has CDR1 KGHDR and CDR2 SFDVKD. The V and J ends lost 1 base and 9 bases respectively, with 8 bases between them. This CDR3 is 12 amino acids long.

This clone was counted a few times. The J gene is TRBJ1-5, the V gene TRBV7-2; 8 bases align to TRBD1. V shed 5 bases, J shed 7 bases, and the junction held 7 bases outside the gene matches. There are 14 residues in the CDR3. CDR1 and CDR2 from the germline V gene are SGHTA and FQGNSA. CDR3 bases: TGTGCCAGCAGCCAGGACAGGGAAAGGCAGCCCCAGCATTTT. Protein sequence: CASSQDRERQPQHF.

The gene calls are TRBV9 and TRBJ1-3; perhaps TRBD1 as D (6 bases). Germline CDR1 and CDR2: SGDLS and YYNGEE. V shed 4 bases and J shed 0 bases, with 17 bases lying between them. The CDR3 is made up of 17 amino acids. CDR3 amino acids: CASSPRLGQSSGNTIYF. For the CDR3, the DNA is TGTGCCAGCAGCCCCAGATTAGGACAGAGCTCTGGAAACACCATATATTTT.

V is TRBV21-1 and J is TRBJ2-7; the table's D call, TRBD2, has no DNA check behind it. TRBV21-1 is reported as a pseudogene. The CDR3 consists of 15 residues. CDR3 bases: TGTGCCAGCAGCAAAGGCAAGGGCTTCGGAGGGGAGCAGTACGTC. This gives the protein CASSKGKGFGGEQYV.

The chain couples TRBV5-6 to TRBJ1-4; TRBD1 matches 7 bases. The V and J ends lost 3 bases and 4 bases, in that order; junction bases with no gene match: 9. Germline loops: CDR1 SGHDT, CDR2 YYEEEE. The CDR3 spans 16 residues. Here the CDR3 reads CASSWTTGQYNEKLFF. The CDR3 coding sequence is TGTGCCAGCAGCTGGACCACGGGACAGTATAATGAAAAACTGTTTTTT.

This rearrangement joins TRBV11-2 to TRBJ2-2; 7 nucleotides match TRBD1. V shed 5 bases and J 6 bases; nucleotides not matched to a gene: 9. The germline V gene has CDR1 SGHAT and CDR2 FQNNGV. CDR3 length equals 15 residues. The CDR3 loop reads CASSQRGGSAGELFF. CDR3 DNA sequence: TGTGCCAGCAGCCAGCGAGGGGGCTCGGCCGGGGAGCTGTTTTTT.

This chain connects TRBV20-1 to TRBJ1-1; maybe TRBD1 (6 bases). This CDR3 contains 13 residues. V was clipped by 6 bases and J by 1 base, with 12 bases between them. Germline CDR1 is DFQATT and CDR2 is SNEGSKA (reference sequence). The CDR3 protein is CSASTGRNTEAFF. The CDR3, as DNA: TGCAGTGCCAGTACAGGGAGGAACACTGAAGCTTTCTTT.

This clone was detected only a few times. CDR3 DNA: TGCGCCAGCAGCTACGGGTCCGGACAGGGCGAGGTGAACACTGAAGCTTTCTTT. This codes for CASSYGSGQGEVNTEAFF. This rearrangement joins TRBV5-1 to TRBJ1-1; 8 bases map to TRBD1. V was pared by 3 bases and J by 0 bases, with 13 bases of the junction left unmatched. This CDR3 is built from 18 residues. The germline gives CDR1 SGHRS, CDR2 YFSETQ.

This clone is a singleton in its sample. The chain couples TRBV5-6 to TRBJ1-6, with D hard to call. This CDR3 is 12 amino acids long. V lost 0 bases, J lost 14 bases, and 9 bases lay in between. Germline V CDR1 and CDR2: SGHDT, YYEEEE. The CDR3 is CASSLADLALHF. The CDR3 nucleotides are TGTGCCAGCAGCTTGGCGGACTTAGCCCTCCACTTT. The full variable domain, its missing parts supplied by reference TRBV5-6 and TRBJ1-6, is DAGVTQSPTHLIKTRGQQVTLRCSPKSGHDTVSWYQQALGQGPQFIFQYYEEEERQRGNFPDRFSGHQFPNYSSELNVNALLLGDSALYLCASSLADLALHFGNGTRLTVT.

The rearrangement uses TRBV5-5 and TRBJ2-7; 13 nucleotides match TRBD2. The length of the CDR3 is 15 residues. Germline V lookup: CDR1 SGHKS, CDR2 YYEKEE (reference sequence). Trimming removed 4 bases from V and 4 bases from J; junction bases left unmatched: 5. The CDR3 reads CASSKGLAGTYEQYV. The CDR3 DNA sequence: TGTGCCAGCAGCAAGGGACTAGCGGGAACTTACGAGCAGTACGTC.

The gene calls are TRBV6-5 and TRBJ1-2, with 9 positions matching TRBD1. Germline V CDR1 and CDR2: MNHEY, SVGAGI. This CDR3 comprises 16 residues. The junction had 7 bases not matched to a gene; V was cut back by 4 bases and J by 1 base. The CDR3 sequence: CASSLEQGALNYGYTF. In DNA form, the CDR3 reads TGTGCCAGCAGTTTAGAACAGGGGGCGCTTAACTATGGCTACACCTTC.

J is TRBJ2-3 and V is TRBV30, with D perhaps TRBD1 or TRBD2 (5 bases each). The CDR3 has 15 residues. The V end lost 0 bases, the J end lost 6 bases, and 16 bases lay between the germline ends. Germline V lookup: CDR1 GTSNPN, CDR2 SVGIG (reference sequence). CDR3 protein: CAWSVLTRDGDTQYF. The CDR3 DNA follows: TGTGCCTGGAGTGTACTGACGAGGGACGGCGATACGCAGTATTTT.

This clone was counted between two and nine times. The V and J genes are TRBV7-9 and TRBJ1-2; D unresolved. The germline V and J ends were trimmed by 1 base and 2 bases, with 5 bases remaining between them. CDR3 length: 13 amino acids. Germline V gives CDR1 SEHNR, CDR2 FQNEAQ (reference sequence). The CDR3 sequence: CASSLGGNYGYTF. For the CDR3, the DNA is TGTGCCAGCAGCTTAGGAGGAAACTATGGCTACACCTTC.

This sequence joins TRBV24-1 and TRBJ2-3, with D uncertain. Germline V gene lookup returns CDR1 KGHDR and CDR2 SFDVKD. Trimming cost V 4 bases and J 2 bases, with 3 bases left between them. The CDR3 totals 12 residues. The CDR3 coding sequence is TGTGCCACCAGTGACCCCACAGATACGCAGTATTTT. This codes for CATSDPTDTQYF.

The rearrangement joins TRBV5-1 to TRBJ2-2; D gene ambiguous. The V end lost 1 base, the J end lost 2 bases, and 12 bases lay between the germline ends. Germline-derived CDR1 and CDR2 are SGHRS and YFSETQ. The CDR3 covers 16 residues. CDR3 coding DNA: TGCGCCAGCAGCTTGAACCGGGCGACTAACACCGGGGAGCTGTTTTTT. This translates into CASSLNRATNTGELFF.

The chain combines TRBV19 with TRBJ2-3, with 8 bases that match TRBD2. V lost 1 base to trimming and J lost 5 bases; unmatched junction nucleotides: 2. Germline CDR1 reads LNHDA; CDR2 reads SQIVND (reference sequence). The CDR3 has 14 residues. This chain's CDR3 is CASSIGSGVDTQYF. The DNA of the CDR3 is TGTGCCAGTAGTATAGGTAGCGGGGTAGATACGCAGTATTTT.

V is TRBV4-3 and J is TRBJ2-5, with D maybe TRBD2 (6 bases). CDR3 length: 14 residues. In germline, CDR1 is LGHNA, CDR2 YSLEER. Trimming took 0 bases from V and 2 from J, leaving 7 bases between them. CDR3 loop: CASSQERGQETQYF. For the CDR3, the DNA is TGCGCCAGCAGCCAAGAACGGGGGCAAGAGACCCAGTACTTC.

This clone has only one observation. V usage is TRBV7-8 and J usage is TRBJ1-2; a weak D match, TRBD1 (5 bases). Trimming shortened V by 4 bases and J by 0 bases, and 12 bases separated the two germline ends. The CDR3 contains 15 residues. Per the germline V gene, CDR1 is SGHVS and CDR2 is FQNEAQ. The CDR3: CASSSPGTANYGYTF. The CDR3 coding sequence is TGTGCCAGCAGCTCCCCCGGGACGGCTAACTATGGCTACACCTTC.

In DNA form, the CDR3 reads TGCGCCAGCAGCTCCCTGAAGGCGCCTAATGAAAAACTGTTTTTT. It is translated as CASSSLKAPNEKLFF. J is TRBJ1-4 and V is TRBV5-1, with unresolved D. Germline V gene lookup returns CDR1 SGHRS and CDR2 YFSETQ. With 3 bases removed from V and 3 bases from J, the gap between germline ends came to 12 bases. This CDR3 has 15 amino acids.

The rearrangement uses TRBV11-2 and TRBJ2-5; possible D gene TRBD1, 5 bases. Germline lookup yields CDR1 SGHAT and CDR2 FQNNGV. V was shortened by 5 bases and J by 2 bases, with 9 bases between the two germline ends. This CDR3 region has 13 residues. CDR3 loop: CASSKGSQETQYF. Here the CDR3 DNA reads TGTGCCAGCAGCAAGGGGTCACAAGAGACCCAGTACTTC.

The J gene is TRBJ1-1, the V gene TRBV5-1; tentatively, D is TRBD1 (5 bases). Germline values: CDR1 SGHRS, CDR2 YFSETQ. V shed 1 base and J shed 1 base, with 8 bases lying between them. CDR3 length equals 14 residues. The CDR3 sequence is CASSLPGGNTEAFF. DNA of the CDR3: TGCGCCAGCAGCTTGCCTGGGGGGAACACTGAAGCTTTCTTT.

The chain combines TRBV28 with TRBJ1-6, with 9 positions matching TRBD1. Per the germline V gene, CDR1 is MDHEN and CDR2 is SYDVKM. The J segment lost 7 bases and the V segment lost 7 bases, leaving 8 bases of the junction unmatched. The CDR3 has 15 residues. In nucleotides, the CDR3 is TGTGCCAGCACCCTCCGGGACAGGGACAATTCACCCCTCCACTTT. It codes for CASTLRDRDNSPLHF. Using reference TRBV28 and TRBJ1-6 for the parts outside the CDR3, the full variable domain is DVKVTQSSRYLVKRTGEKVFLECVQDMDHENMFWYRQDPGLGLRLIYFSYDVKMKEKGDIPEGYSVSREKKERFSLILESASTNQTSMYLCASTLRDRDNSPLHFGNGTRLTVT.

The V gene is TRBV18, the J gene TRBJ1-4; D perhaps matches TRBD1 (6 bases). The CDR3 runs to 13 residues. CDR1 KGHSH and CDR2 LQKENI come from the germline V gene. V dropped 6 bases and J dropped 5 bases, with 10 bases sitting between them. The CDR3, as DNA: TGTGCCAGCTCCCCGGACAGAAATGAAAAACTGTTTTTT. Encoded protein: CASSPDRNEKLFF.

The chain has TRBV20-1 and TRBJ1-6; D is possibly TRBD1 (5 bases). Deletions cut 3 bases from V and 9 bases from J, with 12 bases between. CDR1 and CDR2 from the germline V gene are DFQATT and SNEGSKA (reference sequence). The CDR3 runs to 13 residues. CDR3 protein: CSASQGSGSPLHF. CDR3 DNA: TGCAGTGCTAGTCAGGGTTCAGGTTCACCCCTCCACTTT.